One and the same sample provided the 21 T cell receptor beta chains below, sequenced in a study of siplizumab effects on memory and regulatory T cells. The data were produced by immunoSEQ multiplex PCR, yet TCRdb's version contains in-frame clones alone and is incomplete. The sample gives some 100,000 clones, 95% to 97% of which show up once; approximately 0.031% is in the top ten. Sequencing used naive CD4+ T cells sorted from blood. The receptors shown here come from a human donor in good health.

V usage is TRBV18 and J usage is TRBJ1-1; no clear D gene. Germline V gene data show CDR1 as KGHSH and CDR2 as LQKENI. There are 17 residues in the CDR3. Trimming took off 4 bases at V and 1 base at J, with 19 bases between the two ends. The CDR3 loop is CASSRISIVGGNTEAFF. CDR3 sequence (DNA): TGTGCCAGCTCACGTATCTCCATCGTAGGTGGGAACACTGAAGCTTTCTTT. The full variable domain, in which reference TRBV18 and TRBJ1-1 provide the parts outside the CDR3, is NAGVMQNPRHLVRRRGQEARLRCSPMKGHSHVYWYRQLPEEGLKFMVYLQKENIIDESGMPKERFSAEFPKEGPSILRIQQVVRGDSAAYFCASSRISIVGGNTEAFFGQGTRLTVV.

The CDR3 region has the DNA TGCAGTGCTAGAGACCCAGATACGCAGTATTTT. As protein: CSARDPDTQYF. The chain recombines TRBV20-1 with TRBJ2-3; D ambiguous. Trimming pared 0 bases from V and 4 bases from J, leaving 2 bases between. CDR1 is DFQATT and CDR2 is SNEGSKA in the germline V gene (reference sequence). The CDR3 runs 11 residues.

The J gene is TRBJ1-2, the V gene TRBV7-2; D remains unclear. V was cut by 3 bases and J by 5 bases, with 16 bases left in between. Germline loops: CDR1 SGHTA, CDR2 FQGNSA. This CDR3 region has 15 residues. The CDR3 DNA follows: TGTGCCAGCAGCTTGGGAGGACCCACTGCATATGGCTACACCTTC. Its translation: CASSLGGPTAYGYTF.

This chain connects TRBV6-5 to TRBJ2-1, with 7 nucleotides matching TRBD2. In germline, CDR1 is MNHEY, CDR2 SVGAGI. V lost 5 bases, J lost 7 bases, and 8 bases stayed unmatched. The CDR3 contains 14 residues. CDR3 bases: TGTGCCAGCAGTACCCCGGGGAGGGTGAATGAGCAGTTCTTC. This sequence encodes CASSTPGRVNEQFF.

V is TRBV7-7 and J is TRBJ2-3; no firm D call. With 5 bases removed from V and 2 bases from J, the gap between germline ends came to 8 bases. This CDR3 contains 13 residues. The germline CDR1 and CDR2 sequences are SSHAT and FNYEAQ (reference sequence). CDR3 sequence reads: CASSRLPTDTQYF. The CDR3 DNA is TGTGCCAGCAGCCGCCTACCCACAGATACGCAGTATTTT.

This clone has only one observation. The CDR3 loop reads CASRRQGFGETQYF. Here the CDR3 DNA reads TGCGCCAGCAGGCGACAGGGGTTCGGAGAGACCCAGTACTTC. The chain has TRBV23-1 and TRBJ2-5; 8 bases fit TRBD1. TRBV23-1 is filed as an ORF, its function uncertain. The CDR3 length is 14 residues. After removal of 6 bases from V and 4 bases from J, the junction contained 7 bases not matched to a gene.

The chain combines TRBV4-3 with TRBJ2-7; D call uncertain. CDR1 and CDR2 from the germline V gene are LGHNA and YSLEER. Trimming took 1 base from V and 2 from J, leaving 6 bases between them. The CDR3 has 13 amino acids. The CDR3 sequence is CASSQGITYEQYF. The CDR3, as DNA: TGCGCCAGCAGCCAAGGCATCACCTACGAGCAGTACTTC.

The chain uses TRBV28 and TRBJ1-2, with TRBD1 identical over 9 bases. Germline CDR1 is MDHEN and CDR2 is SYDVKM. This CDR3 comprises 15 residues. V dropped 6 bases and J dropped 9; count of bases not matched to a gene: 14. CDR3 bases: TGTGCCAGCAGGTCTCTGGGGACAGGGTTTTATAGCTACACCTTC. This translates into CASRSLGTGFYSYTF.

The chain carries TRBV5-4 and TRBJ2-5, with 7 nucleotides matching TRBD1. There are 14 residues in the CDR3. Unmatched junction bases numbered 3, after V lost 4 bases and J lost 0 bases. Germline V gives CDR1 SGHNT, CDR2 YYREEE (reference sequence). The CDR3 DNA is TGTGCCAGCAGCCCAACAGGGGACCAAGAGACCCAGTACTTC. Translation gives CASSPTGDQETQYF.

The chain employs TRBV4-1 and TRBJ2-1, with TRBD2 matching 16 bases. Trimming at V came to 3 bases and at J to 10 bases, leaving 9 bases not matched to a gene. This CDR3 has 17 residues. Germline V lookup: CDR1 MGHRA, CDR2 YSYEKL. CDR3 in amino acids: CASSQGLAGGTTDEQFF. The DNA of the CDR3 is TGCGCCAGCAGCCAGGGACTAGCGGGGGGGACGACCGACGAGCAGTTCTTC.

This rearrangement joins TRBV12-5 to TRBJ1-1; D possibly corresponds to TRBD1 (5 bases). The CDR3 runs 16 residues. Looked up from germline, CDR1 is LGHNT and CDR2 is FRNRAP. Between the trimmed V and J ends, which lost 0 bases and 3 bases, there was a span of 14 bases. CDR3 nucleotides: TGTGCTAGTGGTTTGGTCCAGGGAAAAGTGTACACTGAAGCTTTCTTT. Its protein product is CASGLVQGKVYTEAFF.

The V and J genes are TRBV6-5 and TRBJ1-2; D is ambiguous. The V and J ends lost 6 bases and 7 bases respectively, with 12 bases between them. The CDR3 contains 12 residues. Germline V gene sequence: CDR1 MNHEY, CDR2 SVGAGI. The CDR3 region has the DNA TGTGCCAGCAGCCGCTCCTTAGGTGGCTACACCTTC. Its translation is CASSRSLGGYTF.

The chain is built from TRBV12-5 and TRBJ2-2; 7 nucleotides line up with TRBD1. The germline gives CDR1 LGHNT, CDR2 FRNRAP. The J segment lost 2 bases and the V segment lost 1 base, leaving 4 bases of the junction unmatched. The CDR3 spans 16 residues. CDR3 in DNA: TGTGCTAGTGGTTTGGGTGACAGGGCTAACACCGGGGAGCTGTTTTTT. Translating it yields CASGLGDRANTGELFF.

Comments on this clone: Since the CDR3 does not end with the conserved phenylalanine or tryptophan, this likely comes from a read error. V and J are TRBV7-2 and TRBJ2-7; D is perhaps TRBD1 (6 bases). V shed 5 bases and J shed 3 bases, with 14 bases lying between them. Germline values: CDR1 SGHTA, CDR2 FQGNSA. This CDR3 spans 14 amino acids. CDR3 loop: CASSLGPGDYEQYL. CDR3 in DNA: TGTGCCAGCAGCCTAGGCCCAGGGGACTACGAGCAGTACCTC.

V usage is TRBV7-2 and J usage is TRBJ2-2, with 11 nucleotides matching TRBD2. J lost 7 bases, V lost 2 bases, and 9 bases had no gene match. CDR1 is SGHTA, CDR2 FQGNSA, per germline. This CDR3 is 17 amino acids long. CDR3 region: CASSLFLAGGAVGELFF. In DNA form, the CDR3 reads TGTGCCAGCAGCTTATTCCTAGCGGGGGGTGCAGTCGGGGAGCTGTTTTTT.

This chain links TRBV5-4 with TRBJ2-7; TRBD1 is a possible D gene (7 bases). V was trimmed by 0 bases and J by 6 bases, leaving 10 bases between them. The germline gives CDR1 SGHNT, CDR2 YYREEE (reference sequence). This CDR3 comprises 13 residues. Here the CDR3 reads CASSLAGGREQYF. As DNA, the CDR3 is TGTGCCAGCAGCTTGGCAGGGGGGCGCGAGCAGTACTTC.

V gene TRBV5-1 combines with J gene TRBJ1-1, with no clear D. Trimming removed 4 bases at V and 0 bases at J, with 13 bases between. The CDR3 runs to 15 residues. Germline V gene sequence: CDR1 SGHRS, CDR2 YFSETQ. The CDR3 region has the DNA TGCGCCAGCAGCGGGGAGGAAGGCATGAACACTGAAGCTTTCTTT. Its translation is CASSGEEGMNTEAFF.

V is TRBV5-5 and J is TRBJ1-1; TRBD1 matches 8 bases. Germline lookup yields CDR1 SGHKS and CDR2 YYEKEE (reference sequence). The CDR3 runs to 15 residues. V gave up 4 bases and J gave up 6 bases; unmatched junction bases: 11. CDR3 region: CASSPPGTGGAEAFF. The CDR3, as DNA: TGTGCCAGCAGCCCTCCCGGGACAGGAGGGGCTGAAGCTTTCTTT.

This sequence joins TRBV25-1 and TRBJ1-1, with D perhaps matching TRBD1 (5 bases). CDR3 length: 14 amino acids. Per the germline V gene, CDR1 is MGHDK and CDR2 is SYGVNS. With 4 bases removed from V and 10 bases from J, the gap between germline ends came to 19 bases. The CDR3 DNA reads TGTGCCAGCAGTGGCTACGGGGCCGAAGCCGGAGCTTTCTTT. This sequence encodes CASSGYGAEAGAFF.

The chain joins TRBV6-5 to TRBJ2-5; 7 bases line up with TRBD1. TRBJ2-7 matches the DNA end more closely, so the J call is doubtful. The CDR3 extends over 15 amino acids. CDR1 MNHEY and CDR2 SVGAGI come from the germline V gene. DNA for the CDR3: TGTGCCAGCAGTTACGGGGGACAGCTCTCCTACGAGCAGTACTTC. Translated, it gives CASSYGGQLSYEQYF.

The chain recombines TRBV4-1 with TRBJ1-4; the D is unclear. CDR1 MGHRA and CDR2 YSYEKL come from the germline V gene. The CDR3 spans 15 residues. The ends were cut back, 4 bases at V and 8 bases at J, with 17 bases in the middle. In DNA, the CDR3 is TGCGCCAGCAGCCGCTGGGGTACAGATGAGGAAAAACTGTTTTTT. Protein: CASSRWGTDEEKLFF.